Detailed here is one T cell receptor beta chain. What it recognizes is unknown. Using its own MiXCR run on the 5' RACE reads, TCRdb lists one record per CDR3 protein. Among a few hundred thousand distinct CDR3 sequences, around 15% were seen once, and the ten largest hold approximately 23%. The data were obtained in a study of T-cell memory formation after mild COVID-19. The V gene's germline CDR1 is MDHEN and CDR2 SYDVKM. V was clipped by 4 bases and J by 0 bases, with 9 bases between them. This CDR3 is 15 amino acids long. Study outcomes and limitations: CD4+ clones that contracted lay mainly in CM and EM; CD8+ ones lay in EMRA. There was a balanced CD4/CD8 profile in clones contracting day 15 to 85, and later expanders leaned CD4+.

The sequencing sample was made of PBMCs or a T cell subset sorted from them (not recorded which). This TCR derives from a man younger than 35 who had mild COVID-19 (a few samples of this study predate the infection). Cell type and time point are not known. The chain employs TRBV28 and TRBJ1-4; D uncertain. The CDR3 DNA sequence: TGTGCCAGCAGTTCACCGGGAGCAACTAATGAAAAACTGTTTTTT. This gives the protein CASSSPGATNEKLFF.